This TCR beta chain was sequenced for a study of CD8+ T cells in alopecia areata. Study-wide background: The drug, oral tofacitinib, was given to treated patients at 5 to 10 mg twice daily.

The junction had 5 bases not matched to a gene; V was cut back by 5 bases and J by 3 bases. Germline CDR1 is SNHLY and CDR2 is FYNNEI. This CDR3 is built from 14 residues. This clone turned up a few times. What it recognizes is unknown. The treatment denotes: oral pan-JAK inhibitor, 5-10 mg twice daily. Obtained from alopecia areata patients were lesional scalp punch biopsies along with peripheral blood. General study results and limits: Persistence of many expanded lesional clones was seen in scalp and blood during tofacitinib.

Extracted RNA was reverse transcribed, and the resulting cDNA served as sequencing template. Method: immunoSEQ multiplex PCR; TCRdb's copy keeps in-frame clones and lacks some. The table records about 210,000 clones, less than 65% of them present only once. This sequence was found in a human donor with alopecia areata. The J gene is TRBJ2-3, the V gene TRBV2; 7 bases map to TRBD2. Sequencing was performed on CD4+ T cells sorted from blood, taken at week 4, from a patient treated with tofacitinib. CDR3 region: CASSKRGQTDTQYF. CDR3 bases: TGTGCCAGCAGTAAGCGGGGCCAGACAGATACGCAGTATTTT.